This T cell receptor (beta chain) was identified during a study of response to subunit inactivated influenza vaccine. With 6 bases removed from V and 2 bases from J, the gap between germline ends came to 12 bases. Germline V lookup: CDR1 SQVTM, CDR2 ANQGSEA. CDR3 length equals 13 residues. This clonotype was observed a few times. Its antigen remains unidentified. The study, taken as a whole, reports: Authors suggested few new T cells are recruited by each seasonal influenza vaccination.

MiXCR, applied by TCRdb to the RT-PCR reads, yields one record per CDR3 protein. The data hold 550,000 to 800,000 distinct CDR3 sequences, with 15% to 18% observed a single time. This TCR was recovered from a man over 45 who received an inactivated influenza vaccine. Here the sequenced sample was PBMCs from blood, taken roughly 12 days after vaccination. This chain connects TRBV29-1 to TRBJ2-3; a possible D gene is TRBD2 (7 bases). CDR3 sequence: CSVPAGATDTQYF. CDR3 nucleotide sequence: TGCAGCGTCCCGGCGGGGGCCACAGATACGCAGTATTTT.